These 23 T cell receptor beta chains share one sample of origin, sequenced in a study of T cells in Graves' hyperthyroidism and ophthalmopathy. RNA transcripts provided the source from which TCR beta CDR3 regions were amplified. Primed by the HTBI set, a first-round RT-PCR was run on the TCR CDR3. TCRdb ran MiXCR on the multiplex PCR reads and lists one entry per CDR3 protein. The sample has 450,000 to 600,000 distinct CDR3 sequences; 14% are singletons. Sequenced input: blood. Receptors were obtained from a woman aged 35 to 49 with Graves' hyperthyroidism.

This clonotype was seen at least ten times. This chain connects TRBV2 to TRBJ2-2; 8 bases match TRBD1. There are 15 residues in the CDR3. The germline V gene has CDR1 SNHLY and CDR2 FYNNEI. J lost 3 bases, V lost 5 bases, and 5 bases had no gene match. CDR3: CASSTQGADTGELFF. The CDR3 DNA reads as TGTGCCAGCAGTACCCAGGGGGCGGACACCGGGGAGCTGTTTTTT.

V gene TRBV4-1 combines with J gene TRBJ2-1; unclear D gene. The V end lost 1 base, the J end lost 0 bases, and 10 bases lay between the germline ends. Germline CDR1 and CDR2: MGHRA and YSYEKL. This CDR3 has 16 amino acids. CDR3 amino acids: CASSQVSTSSYNEQFF. CDR3 sequence (DNA): TGCGCCAGCAGCCAAGTTTCGACGTCCTCCTACAATGAGCAGTTCTTC.

This clonotype was counted many times. The CDR3 DNA reads as TGTGCCTGGAGTGGTCAATACGAGCAGTACTTC. It specifies CAWSGQYEQYF. The chain recombines TRBV30 with TRBJ2-7, with unresolved D. Germline V CDR1 and CDR2: GTSNPN, SVGIG (reference sequence). Trimming left V 1 base short and J 4 bases short, with 5 bases between. This CDR3 has 11 residues.

This chain links TRBV6-1 with TRBJ2-4; 7 bases are shared with TRBD1. The CDR3 consists of 13 residues. CDR1 is MNHNS, CDR2 SASEGT, per germline. V dropped 7 bases and J dropped 8; count of bases not matched to a gene: 8. The CDR3 DNA sequence: TGTGCCAGCAACAGAGACAGGGCAGACATTCAGTACTTC. Its translation: CASNRDRADIQYF.

This clonotype appeared a few times. The V and J genes are TRBV6-2 or TRBV6-3 and TRBJ2-1; 12 bases line up with TRBD2. CDR1 MNHEY and CDR2 SVGEGT come from the germline V gene. The CDR3 runs 15 residues. V lost 6 bases to trimming and J lost 6 bases; unmatched junction nucleotides: 6. CDR3 amino acids: CASRHLAGGRNEQFF. CDR3 DNA: TGTGCCAGCAGACATCTAGCGGGAGGGCGCAATGAGCAGTTCTTC.

This clonotype was counted a few times. The rearrangement uses TRBV10-3 and TRBJ1-1; the D gene is possibly TRBD1 (5 bases). The germline CDR1 and CDR2 sequences are ENHRY and SYGVKD. The germline V and J ends were trimmed by 4 bases and 7 bases, with 10 bases remaining between them. The CDR3 contains 12 residues. The CDR3 region is CAISGNGGEAFF. CDR3 nucleotides: TGTGCCATCAGTGGTAATGGGGGTGAAGCTTTCTTT.

This clonotype was detected ten times or more. The genes are TRBV7-9 and TRBJ2-1; D may correspond to TRBD1 or TRBD2 (5 bases each). Looked up from germline, CDR1 is SEHNR and CDR2 is FQNEAQ (reference sequence). This CDR3 region has 15 residues. Between the trimmed V and J ends, which lost 5 bases and 8 bases, there was a span of 19 bases. CDR3 coding DNA: TGTGCCAGCAGCACCAAGGGACGGATTGGGGATGAGCAGTTCTTC. Translated, it gives CASSTKGRIGDEQFF.

This clonotype was counted at least ten times. In DNA form, the CDR3 reads TGCGCCAGCAGCTTGGGCGGGACGGCTAACTATGGCTACACCTTC. Translating gives CASSLGGTANYGYTF. This chain uses TRBV5-1 with TRBJ1-2; the D gene is possibly TRBD1 (5 bases). This CDR3 region has 15 residues. The V end was cut by 0 bases, the J end by 0 bases, with 9 bases between. Germline values: CDR1 SGHRS, CDR2 YFSETQ.

This clonotype was seen ten or more times. This chain links TRBV20-1 with TRBJ2-1; the match to TRBD2 covers 11 bases. This CDR3 spans 15 amino acids. The germline CDR1 and CDR2 sequences are DFQATT and SNEGSKA (reference sequence). The V gene end was trimmed by 4 bases and the J gene end by 4 bases; junction bases not matched to a gene: 6. CDR3 residues: CSANFASGRYNEQFF. As DNA, the CDR3 is TGCAGTGCTAATTTTGCTAGCGGGAGGTACAATGAGCAGTTCTTC.

This clonotype was found many times. The chain has TRBV20-1 and TRBJ2-3, with 11 bases fitting TRBD2. With V trimmed by 6 bases and J by 3 bases, 8 bases remained unmatched. Germline CDR1 DFQATT, CDR2 SNEGSKA (reference sequence). The CDR3 loop spans 15 amino acids. The CDR3 sequence: CSAADSGRGTDTQYF. CDR3 DNA: TGCAGTGCAGCCGATAGCGGGAGGGGAACAGATACGCAGTATTTT.

This clonotype was found a few times. V is TRBV18 and J is TRBJ2-2; D uncertain. CDR3 size: 17 residues. V was cut by 1 base and J by 3 bases, with 15 bases left in between. Germline-derived CDR1 and CDR2 are KGHSH and LQKENI. Written as DNA, the CDR3 is TGTGCCAGCTCACCACTCACTAAAGGAACAGACACCGGGGAGCTGTTTTTT. Its translation: CASSPLTKGTDTGELFF.

In regard to this clonotype: A read error is possible here, since a much larger clone lies one base away. This sequence joins TRBV5-1 and TRBJ2-7; no reliable D call. Germline V gene sequence: CDR1 SGHRS, CDR2 YFSETQ. V dropped 7 bases and J dropped 3 bases, with 11 bases sitting between them. This CDR3 has 12 amino acids. The CDR3 coding sequence is TGCGCCAGCGGCGGTGAGAACTACGAGCAGTACTTC. Translated: CASGGENYEQYF.

This clonotype was seen many times. This rearrangement joins TRBV5-1 to TRBJ2-3; 8 nucleotides match TRBD1. In germline, CDR1 is SGHRS, CDR2 YFSETQ. This CDR3 spans 16 amino acids. Unmatched junction bases numbered 9, after V lost 3 bases and J lost 3 bases. The CDR3: CASSYTTGAGTDTQYF. CDR3 DNA sequence: TGCGCCAGCAGCTACACGACAGGGGCGGGTACAGATACGCAGTATTTT.

This clonotype was counted ten times or more. The CDR3 is CASTVTGVDTEAFF. The CDR3 region has the DNA TGTGCCAGCACCGTGACAGGGGTAGACACTGAAGCTTTCTTT. This chain links TRBV27 with TRBJ1-1; 8 bases map to TRBD1. Germline V gene lookup returns CDR1 MNHEY and CDR2 SMNVEV (reference sequence). This CDR3 spans 14 amino acids. V was clipped by 7 bases and J by 3 bases; unmatched bases: 7.

The chain joins TRBV5-1 to TRBJ1-6; D gene ambiguous. Trimming pared 4 bases from V and 2 bases from J, leaving 10 bases between. Per germline, CDR1 SGHRS and CDR2 YFSETQ. The CDR3 has 15 residues. CDR3 region: CASSVDGAYNSPLHF. The CDR3 region has the DNA TGCGCCAGCAGCGTGGACGGTGCCTATAATTCACCCCTCCACTTT.

In its sample, this clonotype was seen many times. J is TRBJ1-1 and V is TRBV3-1, with D hard to call. Trimming stripped 3 bases from V and 6 bases from J, with 8 bases between. CDR3 length: 12 residues. The germline V gene encodes CDR1 LGHDT and CDR2 YNNKEL (reference sequence). CDR3 sequence reads: CASSQGLSEAFF. The CDR3, as DNA: TGTGCCAGCAGCCAGGGATTATCTGAAGCTTTCTTT.

This clonotype was seen a few times. The rearrangement uses TRBV13 and TRBJ1-3, with TRBD1 identical over 8 bases. The ends lost 5 bases at V and 0 bases at J; junction bases unmatched: 6. The CDR3 is made up of 16 amino acids. CDR1 is PRHDT, CDR2 FYEKMQ, per germline (reference sequence). The CDR3 sequence is CASSPGQGGSGNTIYF. In DNA form, the CDR3 reads TGTGCCAGCAGCCCAGGACAGGGAGGCTCTGGAAACACCATATATTTT.

A word on this clonotype: A much bigger clone sits one base away, suggesting this may be a read error. The chain has TRBV10-3 and TRBJ2-1; D is unresolved. This CDR3 has 12 residues. In germline, CDR1 is ENHRY, CDR2 SYGVKD. The CDR3 loop is CAVSEGIHEQFF. The CDR3 DNA sequence: TGTGCCGTCAGTGAAGGTATTCATGAGCAGTTCTTC.

This clonotype was detected ten times or more. The chain uses TRBV7-2 and TRBJ2-7; D call uncertain. There are 13 residues in the CDR3. V gave up 1 base and J gave up 3 bases, with 7 bases separating them. From germline, CDR1 is SGHTA and CDR2 FQGNSA. As DNA, the CDR3 is TGTGCCAGCAGCTTAGTACCCCACTACGAGCAGTACTTC. The encoded protein is CASSLVPHYEQYF. The full variable domain, completed using reference TRBV7-2 and TRBJ2-7, is GAGVSQSPSNKVTEKGKDVELRCDPISGHTALYWYRQSLGQGLEFLIYFQGNSAPDKSGLPSDRFSAERTGGSVSTLTIQRTQQEDSAVYLCASSLVPHYEQYFGPGTRLTVT.

Ten or more counts support this clonotype. The chain has TRBV13 and TRBJ2-7; D is ambiguous. The length of the CDR3 is 15 residues. CDR1 and CDR2 from the germline V gene are PRHDT and FYEKMQ (reference sequence). V dropped 0 bases and J dropped 2 bases, with 11 bases sitting between them. In nucleotides, the CDR3 is TGTGCCAGCAGCTTAGGCCCCCAACAGACCTACGAGCAGTACTTC. It is translated as CASSLGPQQTYEQYF.

In its sample, this clonotype was seen many times. The rearrangement joins TRBV5-1 to TRBJ2-3, with 8 bases matching TRBD2. The CDR3 loop spans 16 amino acids. With 7 bases clipped from V and 0 bases from J, the junction kept 10 bases outside the gene matches. CDR1 SGHRS and CDR2 YFSETQ come from the germline V gene. CDR3 region: CASHYSGIASTDTQYF. The DNA of the CDR3 is TGCGCCAGCCATTATAGCGGGATAGCTAGCACAGATACGCAGTATTTT.

This clonotype was seen many times. V gene TRBV19 combines with J gene TRBJ1-2; 7 bases are a match to TRBD1. V was clipped by 6 bases and J by 7 bases; unmatched bases: 8. The length of the CDR3 is 13 residues. Germline loops: CDR1 LNHDA, CDR2 SQIVND (reference sequence). This CDR3 is CASSTQGSRGYTF. Written as DNA, the CDR3 is TGTGCCAGTAGCACACAGGGGTCGCGTGGCTACACCTTC.

This clonotype occurred a few times. The chain is built from TRBV28 and TRBJ1-1; 8 bases match TRBD1. Losses at the gene ends were 2 bases for V and 3 bases for J; bases not matched to a gene: 8. The CDR3 runs 16 residues. The V gene's germline CDR1 is MDHEN and CDR2 SYDVKM. The CDR3 DNA follows: TGTGCCAGCAGTTTAACTCTGCAGGGGGCTGACACTGAAGCTTTCTTT. Translating gives CASSLTLQGADTEAFF.